This is a list of T cell receptor beta chains from one sample in a study of blood T cell repertoires in COVID-19. The data were produced by immunoSEQ multiplex PCR, yet TCRdb's version contains in-frame clones alone and is incomplete. The table includes around 180,000 clones, around 72% detected once. Sequences were obtained from peripheral blood. The receptors here all came from a woman older than 75 with acute or convalescent COVID-19. Both conserved end residues are part of each CDR3. D genes are given only for firm matches. Clone size is given for some rows only: seen once, a few or many times, or a class if the clone is expanded.

cdr3_length clone_size j_call d_call v_call cdr3_nt cdr3_aa
14 . TRBJ1-3 . TRBV28 TGTGCCAGCACCTCTTCGGGCTCTGGAAACACCATATATTTT CASTSSGSGNTIYF
15 . TRBJ1-6 TRBD1 TRBV11-3 TGTGCCAGCAACCCTTATGGGACAGGGCACTCACCCCTCCACTTT CASNPYGTGHSPLHF
14 . TRBJ1-2 . TRBV19 TGTGCCAGTAGTATCGTGGCAGCGAACTATGGCTACACCTTC CASSIVAANYGYTF
12 few TRBJ2-7 TRBD2 TRBV12-3/TRBV12-4 TGTGCCAGCAGTAAAAGTAGCGGGAAGCAGTACTTC CASSKSSGKQYF
12 . TRBJ1-2 TRBD1 TRBV7-9 TGTGCCAGCAGCTCTACAGACAGGGGATTCACCTTC CASSSTDRGFTF
15 . TRBJ2-7 TRBD2 TRBV28 TGTGCCAGCAGTCAAAGACTAGCGGGAGTTCACGAGCAGTACTTC CASSQRLAGVHEQYF
15 once TRBJ2-3 TRBD2 TRBV4-2 TGTGCCAGCAGCCAGGGGACTAGCGGGAGAAATACGCAGTATTTT CASSQGTSGRNTQYF
15 . TRBJ2-1 . TRBV5-1 TGCGCCAGCAGCTTGGGGCGGGTGTCCTACAATGAGCAGTTCTTC CASSLGRVSYNEQFF
15 . TRBJ2-2 . TRBV11-2 TGTGCCAGCAGCTTAGATCTAGCCAGGACCGGGGAGCTGTTTTTT CASSLDLARTGELFF
15 few TRBJ2-1 . TRBV3-1/TRBV3-2 TGTGCCAGCAGCCGGGGTGTCGGGGGTAACAATGAGCAGTTCTTC CASSRGVGGNNEQFF
14 . TRBJ1-4 . TRBV5-1 TGCGCCAGCAGCATAGATGACAGGAATGAAAAACTGTTTTTT CASSIDDRNEKLFF